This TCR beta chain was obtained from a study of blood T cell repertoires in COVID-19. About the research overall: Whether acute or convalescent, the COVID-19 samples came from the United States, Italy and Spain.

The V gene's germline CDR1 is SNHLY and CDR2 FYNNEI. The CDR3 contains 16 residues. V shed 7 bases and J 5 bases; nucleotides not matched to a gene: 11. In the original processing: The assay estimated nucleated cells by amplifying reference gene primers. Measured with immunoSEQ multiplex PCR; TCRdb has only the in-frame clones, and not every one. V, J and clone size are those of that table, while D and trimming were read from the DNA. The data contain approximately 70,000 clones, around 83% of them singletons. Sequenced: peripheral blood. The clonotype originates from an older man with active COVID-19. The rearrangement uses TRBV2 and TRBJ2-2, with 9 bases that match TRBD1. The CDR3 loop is CASTRTGDYQTGELFF. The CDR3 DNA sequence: TGTGCCAGCACAAGGACAGGGGACTACCAAACCGGGGAGCTGTTTTTT.